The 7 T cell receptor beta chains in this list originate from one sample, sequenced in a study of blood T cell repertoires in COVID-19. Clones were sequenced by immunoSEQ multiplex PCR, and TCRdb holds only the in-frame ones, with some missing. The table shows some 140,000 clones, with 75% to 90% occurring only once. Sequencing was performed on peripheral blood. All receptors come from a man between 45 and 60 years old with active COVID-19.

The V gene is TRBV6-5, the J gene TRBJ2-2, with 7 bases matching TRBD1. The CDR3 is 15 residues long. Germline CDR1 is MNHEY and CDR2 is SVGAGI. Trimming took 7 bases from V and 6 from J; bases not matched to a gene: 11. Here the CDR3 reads CASKTGKMIAGELFF. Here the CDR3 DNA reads TGTGCCAGCAAGACAGGGAAAATGATCGCCGGGGAGCTGTTTTTT.

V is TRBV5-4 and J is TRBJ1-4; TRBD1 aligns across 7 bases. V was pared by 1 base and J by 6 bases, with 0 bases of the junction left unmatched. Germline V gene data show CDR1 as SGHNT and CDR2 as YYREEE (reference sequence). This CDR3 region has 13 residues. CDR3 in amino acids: CASSLTGDEKLFF. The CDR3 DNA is TGTGCCAGCAGCTTGACAGGGGATGAAAAACTGTTTTTT.

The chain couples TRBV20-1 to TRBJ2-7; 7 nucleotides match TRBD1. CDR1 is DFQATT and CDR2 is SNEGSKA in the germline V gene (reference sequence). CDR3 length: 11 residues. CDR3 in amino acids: CSINRDSEQYF. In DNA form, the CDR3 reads TGCTCAATAAACCGGGACAGCGAGCAGTACTTC.

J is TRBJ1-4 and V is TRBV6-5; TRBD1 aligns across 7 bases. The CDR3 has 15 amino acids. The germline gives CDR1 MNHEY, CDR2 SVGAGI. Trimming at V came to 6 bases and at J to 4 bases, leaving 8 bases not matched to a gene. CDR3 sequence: CASRSGQQFNEKLFF. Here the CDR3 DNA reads TGTGCCAGCAGATCGGGACAGCAGTTTAATGAAAAACTGTTTTTT.

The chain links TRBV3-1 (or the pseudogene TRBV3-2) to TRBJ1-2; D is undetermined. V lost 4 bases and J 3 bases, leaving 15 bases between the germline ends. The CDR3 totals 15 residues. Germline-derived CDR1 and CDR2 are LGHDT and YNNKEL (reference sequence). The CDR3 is CASSPGAGGYYGYTF. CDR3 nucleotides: TGTGCCAGCAGCCCTGGCGCAGGAGGGTACTATGGCTACACCTTC.

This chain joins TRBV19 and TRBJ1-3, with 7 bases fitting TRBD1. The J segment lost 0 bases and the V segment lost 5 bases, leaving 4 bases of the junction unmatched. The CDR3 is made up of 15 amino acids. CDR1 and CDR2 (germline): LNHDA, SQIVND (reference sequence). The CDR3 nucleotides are TGTGCCAGTAGTGCAACAGGGGTCTCTGGAAACACCATATATTTT. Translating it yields CASSATGVSGNTIYF.

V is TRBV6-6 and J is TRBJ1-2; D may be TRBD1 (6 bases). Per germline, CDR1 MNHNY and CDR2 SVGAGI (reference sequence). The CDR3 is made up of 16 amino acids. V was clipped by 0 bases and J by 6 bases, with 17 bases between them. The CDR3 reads CASSYSSGTQFHGYTF. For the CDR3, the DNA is TGTGCCAGCAGTTACTCTTCAGGGACACAATTTCATGGCTACACCTTC.